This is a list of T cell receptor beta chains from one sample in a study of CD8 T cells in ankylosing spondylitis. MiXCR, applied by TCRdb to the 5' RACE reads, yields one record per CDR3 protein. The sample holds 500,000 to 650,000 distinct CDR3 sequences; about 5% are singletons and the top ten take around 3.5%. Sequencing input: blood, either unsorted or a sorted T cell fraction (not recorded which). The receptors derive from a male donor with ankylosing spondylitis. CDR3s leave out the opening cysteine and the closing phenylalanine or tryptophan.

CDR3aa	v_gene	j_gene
ASSLSTGEETQY	TRBV5-1	TRBJ2-5
AMGPGEVDEQY	TRBV10-3	TRBJ2-7
ASSSARADGYT	TRBV7-3	TRBJ1-2
ASSPGEDSSYEQY	TRBV4-2	TRBJ2-7
SARWAGDEGSYQETQY	TRBV20-1	TRBJ2-5
ASSPRWREMNEQF	TRBV14	TRBJ2-1
ASSWGGRDEKLF	TRBV2	TRBJ1-4
ASSSLWGDEYEQY	TRBV5-1	TRBJ2-7
AWTLGGNIQY	TRBV30	TRBJ2-4
ASSPDSGTDTQY	TRBV7-2	TRBJ2-3
ASSPRTDIVNEQF	TRBV18	TRBJ2-1
ASSDRSYSYEQY	TRBV2	TRBJ2-7
SAPRPGVGELF	TRBV20-1	TRBJ2-2
SVEARNRADIQY	TRBV29-1	TRBJ2-4
ASSLGIGPQETQY	TRBV7-6	TRBJ2-5
ASSYSRYYNEQF	TRBV5-1	TRBJ2-1
ASTQGRGQGDGGELF	TRBV27	TRBJ2-2
ASSYSIVLTEAF	TRBV6-5	TRBJ1-1
ASIFRQGQGEKLF	TRBV12-3/TRBV12-4	TRBJ1-4
ASGGLAGNNEQF	TRBV28	TRBJ2-1
ASSSPRTGDYEQY	TRBV5-4	TRBJ2-7
SAPGLADTGELF	TRBV29-1	TRBJ2-2
ASSLAGIQGQKLF	TRBV5-1	TRBJ1-4
ASSEGDNRWTEAF	TRBV25-1	TRBJ1-1